This record looks at one TCR beta chain sequence and its context. Its antigen remains undetermined. The input lacks base qualities; no much larger clone sits a single base away. This record comes from a study of T cell responses to AZD1222 COVID-19 vaccine (TCRdb year 2021). About the full investigation: TCR sequencing covered about 230 trial participants: nearly 210 given two doses of AZD1222 and 26 given two doses of MenACWY control vaccine. Trial participants were enrolled into age subgroups of 18-55, 56-69 and 70-plus years, which contained about 150, 27 and 61 TCR-sequenced participants, respectively. Overall study results and their limits: CD4 TCRs associated with the vaccine covered the entire spike protein, and the dominant responses were in regions 160-218 and 743-854. Conclusions about previously exposed vaccinees are limited, since just 5 or 6 AZD1222 recipients were seropositive for SARS-CoV-2 at baseline. In the small 56-69-year group, the increase in depth fell short of significance, most likely because of low power. Reportedly, close to half of the unique spike-specific TCRs recognized epitopes lying outside the regions that are mutated in the B.1.351 and B.1.1.7 variants. No day 14 peak-response samples were available, so repertoires were characterized only after the peak T cell response. Most participants were white British and females outnumbered males, and the authors suggested that clonal diversity may have been underestimated. A significant rise in spike-specific TCR breadth and depth was observed after two AZD1222 doses relative to day 0 and relative to MenACWY recipients.

The CDR3 regions of human TCRbeta chains were subjected to immunosequencing. Turning to the authors' computational methods: TCRs in the repertoires were compared against a reference library of SARS-CoV-2-specific TCRs that had been generated with the MIRA antigen-specificity platform. Breadth meant the fraction of unique TCRs that were SARS-CoV-2-associated, whereas depth meant the fraction of total T cells that were SARS-CoV-2-associated. Using the MIRA data, each spike-specific TCR was assigned both to the spike region to which the TCR was reactive and to a CD4 or CD8 class. Log10-transformed breadth and depth values were compared by one-way ANOVA with Sidak's multiple comparisons tests. TCRdb stores this immuneACCESS table with in-frame sequences only. Part of the clones is absent; in the studies checked, under half of the shortfall reflects unresolved V genes, and no reason is known for the rest. V and J calls and clone size are given by that table; D and trimming were obtained from the DNA. In this sample the table shows around 99,000 clones, 90% to 95% of which occur a single time. The top ten clonotypes cover roughly 6% of the sample.

The sample's time point label, in plain terms: about 28 days (+/-7) after the second vaccine dose. Because spike-specific TCR depth and breadth did not differ between the two schedules, AZD1222 recipients who got a second dose at roughly 4 weeks were pooled with those who got a second dose at roughly 12 weeks. Vaccinee samples came from UK trials COV001 and COV002, including a single-blind randomized controlled phase 2/3 trial of AZD1222 (ChAdOx1 nCoV-19) in healthy adults. Trial participant PBMC samples were collected at day 0 and day 28 after the second dose for TCRbeta chain sequencing. Sequences were derived from peripheral blood, sampled 28 days after the second AZD1222 dose. The receptor was derived from an adult who received the AZD1222 COVID-19 vaccine.

CDR3 region: CASSKDRATEAFF. The nucleotides are TGTGCCAGCAGTAAAGACAGAGCCACTGAAGCTTTCTTT. The V gene is TRBV2 and the J gene is TRBJ1-1, and perhaps TRBD1 as D gene, on 5 matching bases. Trimming costs V 5 bases and J 4 bases, and their ends lie 11 bases apart. The germline V gene yields SNHLY for CDR1 and FYNNEI for CDR2. The CDR3 runs 13 residues from the cysteine to the phenylalanine. Solely the CDR3 DNA is kept, with 39 bases framed from the first base.